The 17 T cell receptor beta chains reported below all come from one sample, sequenced in a study of shared clonotypes between healthy human individuals. The assay was immunoSEQ multiplex PCR, and TCRdb's table has in-frame clones only and misses some. The data hold about 2 million clones, with about 95% observed a single time. Sequenced: naive CD4+ T cells sorted from blood. Subset denoted: CD45RA+ positively selected. The receptors come from a man between 18 and 35 years old in good health.

This clone occurred once. The rearrangement links TRBV6-5 to TRBJ1-1; unclear D gene. Between the trimmed V and J ends, which lost 0 bases and 3 bases, there was a span of 14 bases. This CDR3 is 16 amino acids long. Germline CDR1 MNHEY, CDR2 SVGAGI. DNA of the CDR3: TGTGCCAGCAGTTACTCGAGCCACCGGAGGGACACTGAAGCTTTCTTT. It codes for CASSYSSHRRDTEAFF.

This sequence joins TRBV16 and TRBJ2-7; perhaps TRBD1 as D (6 bases). V was shortened by 3 bases and J by 3 bases, with 15 bases between the two germline ends. The germline gives CDR1 KGHSY, CDR2 FQNENV. This CDR3 comprises 15 residues. In DNA form, the CDR3 reads TGTGCCAGCAGCCAGACGTGGACAGTTGACTACGAGCAGTACTTC. The encoded protein is CASSQTWTVDYEQYF.

The count of this clone is one. The chain is built from TRBV10-1 and TRBJ2-1; 12 bases match TRBD2. J gave up 0 bases and V 4 bases, and 4 bases lay outside the gene matches. The germline gives CDR1 WNHNN, CDR2 SYGVQD (reference sequence). The CDR3 loop spans 17 amino acids. The CDR3 loop reads CASSGLAGELSYNEQFF. The CDR3 DNA follows: TGCGCCAGCAGTGGACTAGCGGGAGAGCTCTCCTACAATGAGCAGTTCTTC.

CDR3 sequence reads: CASSLSQGPGNTEAFF. CDR3 nucleotides: TGCGCCAGCAGCTTGTCACAGGGCCCGGGAAACACTGAAGCTTTCTTT. The chain couples TRBV5-1 to TRBJ1-1, with a weak D call TRBD1 (6 bases). Germline CDR1 reads SGHRS; CDR2 reads YFSETQ. The CDR3 spans 16 residues. V was shortened by 1 base and J by 2 bases, with 15 bases between the two germline ends.

This sequence joins TRBV7-6 and TRBJ2-5; 8 positions agree with TRBD2. The CDR3 contains 13 residues. Germline CDR1 is SGHVS and CDR2 is FNYEAQ. V dropped 3 bases and J dropped 4; count of bases not matched to a gene: 1. The CDR3 coding sequence is TGTGCCAGCAGCTTCGGGGGGGGAGAGACCCAGTACTTC. It yields the protein CASSFGGGETQYF.

The count of this clone is one. J is TRBJ1-1 and V is TRBV27; 7 positions match TRBD1. This CDR3 has 16 residues. The germline V gene encodes CDR1 MNHEY and CDR2 SMNVEV (reference sequence). After removal of 5 bases from V and 0 bases from J, the junction contained 9 bases not matched to a gene. Here the CDR3 reads CASSPRTGQMNTEAFF. In DNA, the CDR3 is TGTGCCAGCAGTCCGCGGACAGGACAAATGAACACTGAAGCTTTCTTT.

The chain carries TRBV2 and TRBJ1-1; the match to TRBD1 covers 8 bases. Germline CDR1 SNHLY, CDR2 FYNNEI. This CDR3 has 19 amino acids. The V segment lost 0 bases and the J segment 4 bases; nucleotides outside the gene matches: 16. In DNA, the CDR3 is TGTGCCAGCAGTGAAGCGGCAGGTGAATGGCAGGGGGCGAGCACTGAAGCTTTCTTT. This translates into CASSEAAGEWQGASTEAFF. The full variable domain, rest sourced from reference TRBV2 and TRBJ1-1, is EPEVTQTPSHQVTQMGQEVILRCVPISNHLYFYWYRQILGQKVEFLVSFYNNEISEKSEIFDDQFSVERPDGSNFTLKIRSTKLEDSAMYFCASSEAAGEWQGASTEAFFGQGTRLTVV.

The chain recombines TRBV5-6 with TRBJ2-3; a possible D gene is TRBD1 (6 bases). The CDR3 totals 14 residues. Between the trimmed V and J ends, which lost 1 base and 9 bases, there was a span of 15 bases. Germline CDR1 and CDR2: SGHDT and YYEEEE. In nucleotides, the CDR3 is TGTGCCAGCAGCTTGCTCCAGGGGTACGGAACGCAGTATTTT. This codes for CASSLLQGYGTQYF. Full variable domain (missing parts from reference TRBV5-6 and TRBJ2-3): DAGVTQSPTHLIKTRGQQVTLRCSPKSGHDTVSWYQQALGQGPQFIFQYYEEEERQRGNFPDRFSGHQFPNYSSELNVNALLLGDSALYLCASSLLQGYGTQYFGPGTRLTVL.

The chain combines TRBV27 with TRBJ1-4; 8 bases are shared with TRBD1. This CDR3 spans 14 amino acids. Germline CDR1 MNHEY, CDR2 SMNVEV (reference sequence). The V and J ends lost 4 bases and 7 bases, in that order; junction bases with no gene match: 5. CDR3 loop: CASSSDRVTEKLFF. The CDR3 coding sequence is TGTGCCAGCAGTTCGGACAGGGTTACTGAAAAACTGTTTTTT.

On this clone itself: A read error may produce the germline difference seen at one junction end. The gene calls are TRBV6-5 and TRBJ1-2; tentatively, D is TRBD1 (5 bases). Germline CDR1 reads MNHEY; CDR2 reads SVGAGI. This CDR3 spans 13 amino acids. For the CDR3, the DNA is TGTGCCAGCAGCTTCGACAGCGCCTATGGCTGCACCTTC. Its translation: CASSFDSAYGCTF.

The V and J genes are TRBV6-1 and TRBJ1-1; possibly TRBD1 for D (5 bases). The CDR3 contains 14 residues. The germline V gene encodes CDR1 MNHNS and CDR2 SASEGT. V shed 6 bases and J shed 4 bases, with 15 bases lying between them. The CDR3 sequence: CASSRDLALTEAFF. The CDR3 nucleotides are TGTGCCAGCAGCAGGGACTTGGCCCTCACTGAAGCTTTCTTT.

This chain links TRBV5-6 with TRBJ2-5; no clear D. Looked up from germline, CDR1 is SGHDT and CDR2 is YYEEEE. The CDR3 covers 12 residues. Between the trimmed V and J ends, which lost 3 bases and 2 bases, there was a span of 5 bases. The CDR3 DNA follows: TGTGCCAGCAGCTACTTGCAAGAGACCCAGTACTTC. This encodes CASSYLQETQYF.

The J gene is TRBJ1-2, the V gene TRBV7-8; 7 bases agree with TRBD1. The CDR3 spans 13 residues. CDR1 and CDR2 from the germline V gene are SGHVS and FQNEAQ. V shed 1 base, J shed 4 bases, and the junction held 0 bases outside the gene matches. The DNA for the CDR3 is TGTGCCAGCAGCTTAGAGGGGGCCTATGGCTACACCTTC. Encoded protein: CASSLEGAYGYTF.

This clone was observed once. This chain connects TRBV19 to TRBJ1-2; D gene uncertain. The germline gives CDR1 LNHDA, CDR2 SQIVND (reference sequence). There are 12 residues in the CDR3. V was cut by 7 bases and J by 2 bases, with 8 bases left in between. CDR3 in amino acids: CASKRVNYGYTF. In DNA form, the CDR3 reads TGTGCCAGTAAGAGGGTGAACTATGGCTACACCTTC.

The chain has TRBV6-5 and TRBJ2-7; D is possibly TRBD1 (6 bases). V was cut by 2 bases and J by 4 bases, with 15 bases left in between. Germline V gene lookup returns CDR1 MNHEY and CDR2 SVGAGI. This CDR3 comprises 15 residues. CDR3 DNA: TGTGCCAGCAGTTACAGAGGGGGATCCACGTACGAGCAGTACTTC. It translates to CASSYRGGSTYEQYF.

This chain connects TRBV11-3 to TRBJ1-1, with a possible D match to TRBD1 (5 bases). Looked up from germline, CDR1 is SGHNT and CDR2 is YENEEA. This CDR3 region has 14 residues. The V and J ends lost 2 bases and 1 base respectively, with 8 bases between them. The CDR3 here is CASSLSRANTEAFF. The CDR3 nucleotides read TGTGCCAGCAGCTTATCCAGGGCGAACACTGAAGCTTTCTTT.

In regard to this clone: This specimen includes other DNA sequences encoding the same CDR3. This chain connects TRBV18 to TRBJ2-5; the match to TRBD1 covers 8 bases. V was pared by 6 bases and J by 4 bases, with 4 bases of the junction left unmatched. The germline gives CDR1 KGHSH, CDR2 LQKENI. The CDR3 runs to 13 residues. The CDR3 bases are TGTGCCAGCTCCCGAGGACAGGGAGAGACCCAGTACTTC. Its translation: CASSRGQGETQYF.